This T cell receptor beta chain was obtained from a study of PD-L1 blockade in urothelial cancer. Study context: When patients started atezolizumab in about 2014, it was given at 1,200 mg intravenously every 3 weeks. Blood was tested 3 weeks (second dose) and 6 weeks into treatment. Each blood sample yielded a median of around 150,000 T cells. Males with bladder-origin urothelial cancer constituted about nine tenths of the roughly 30 patients.

Stated time point: pretreatment peripheral blood. Measured with immunoSEQ multiplex PCR; TCRdb has only the in-frame clones, and not every one. Of approximately 39,000 clones in the sample, around four fifths were seen once. The CDR3 covers 13 residues. Unmatched junction bases numbered 2, after V lost 1 base and J lost 5 bases. CDR1 SEHNR and CDR2 FQNEAQ come from the germline V gene (reference sequence). This sequence joins TRBV7-9 and TRBJ2-7, with 7 bases fitting TRBD2. The sample consisted of PBMCs, taken around atezolizumab (anti-PD-L1) treatment. The TCR sequence derives from a man at least 80 years old with urothelial cancer. In DNA form, the CDR3 reads TGTGCCAGCAGCTTAGGGGAGGGGAACGAGCAGTACTTC. It codes for CASSLGEGNEQYF.